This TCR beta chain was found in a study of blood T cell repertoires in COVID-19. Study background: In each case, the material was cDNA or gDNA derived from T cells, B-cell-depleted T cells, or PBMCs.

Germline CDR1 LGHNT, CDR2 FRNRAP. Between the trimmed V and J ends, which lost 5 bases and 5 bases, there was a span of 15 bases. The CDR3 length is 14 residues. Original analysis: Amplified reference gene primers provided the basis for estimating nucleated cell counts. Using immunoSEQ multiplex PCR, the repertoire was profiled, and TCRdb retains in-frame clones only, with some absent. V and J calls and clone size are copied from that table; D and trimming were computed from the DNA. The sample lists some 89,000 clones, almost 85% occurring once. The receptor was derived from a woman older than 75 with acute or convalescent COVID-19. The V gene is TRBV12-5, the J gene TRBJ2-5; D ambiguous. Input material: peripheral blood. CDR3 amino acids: CASGPPSSAETQYF. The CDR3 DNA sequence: TGTGCTAGTGGTCCCCCCTCCTCAGCGGAGACCCAGTACTTC.